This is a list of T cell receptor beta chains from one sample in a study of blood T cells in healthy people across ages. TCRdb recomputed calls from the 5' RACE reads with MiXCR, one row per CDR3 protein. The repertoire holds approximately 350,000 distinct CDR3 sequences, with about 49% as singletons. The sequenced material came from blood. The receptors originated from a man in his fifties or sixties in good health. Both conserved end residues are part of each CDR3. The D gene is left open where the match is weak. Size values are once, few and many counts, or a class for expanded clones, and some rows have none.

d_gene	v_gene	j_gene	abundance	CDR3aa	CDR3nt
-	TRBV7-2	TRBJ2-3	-	CASSVMGGTDTQYF	TGTGCCAGCAGCGTGATGGGGGGCACAGATACGCAGTATTTT
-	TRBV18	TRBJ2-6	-	CASSLRDNRSGANVLTF	TGTGCCAGCTCACTTCGGGACAACCGCTCTGGGGCCAACGTCCTGACTTTC
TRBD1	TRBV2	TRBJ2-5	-	CASSEGGQGAETQYF	TGTGCCAGCAGTGAAGGGGGACAGGGGGCTGAGACCCAGTACTTC
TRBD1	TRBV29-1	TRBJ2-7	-	CSVETGDSYEQYF	TGCAGCGTTGAGACAGGGGACTCCTACGAGCAGTACTTC
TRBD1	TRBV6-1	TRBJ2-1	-	CASRGTGASSSYNEQFF	TGTGCCAGCAGGGGGACAGGCGCCAGTAGCTCCTACAATGAGCAGTTCTTC
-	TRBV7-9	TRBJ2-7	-	CASSRGAVEYSYEQYF	TGTGCCAGCAGCAGGGGGGCGGTAGAATACTCCTACGAGCAGTACTTC
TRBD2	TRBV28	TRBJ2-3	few	CASSFPAGRTDTQYF	TGTGCCAGCAGTTTCCCAGCGGGGCGAACAGATACGCAGTATTTT
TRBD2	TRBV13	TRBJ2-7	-	CASSSSLQRGGLYEQYF	TGTGCCAGCAGCTCATCTCTCCAGCGGGGGGGCCTATACGAGCAGTACTTC
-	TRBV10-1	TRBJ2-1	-	CASSESWGETQFF	TGCGCCAGCAGTGAGTCGTGGGGGGAGACCCAGTTCTTC
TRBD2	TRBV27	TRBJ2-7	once	CASHTSGRTQQYF	TGTGCCAGCCATACTAGCGGGAGAACACAGCAGTACTTC
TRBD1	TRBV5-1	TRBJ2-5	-	CASKGQGGPVETQYF	TGCGCCAGCAAAGGACAGGGAGGTCCGGTTGAGACCCAGTACTTC
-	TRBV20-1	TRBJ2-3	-	CSAGEDTQYF	TGCAGTGCCGGGGAAGATACGCAGTATTTT
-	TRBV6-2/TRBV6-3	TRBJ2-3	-	CASSYGGREGTDTQYF	TGTGCCAGCAGTTACGGGGGCCGAGAGGGCACAGATACGCAGTATTTT
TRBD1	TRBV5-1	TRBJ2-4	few	CASSQRTGLAKNIQYF	TGCGCCAGCAGCCAACGGACAGGGCTAGCCAAAAACATTCAGTACTTC
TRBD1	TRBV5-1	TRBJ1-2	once	CASMERRDSRRRGYTF	TGCGCCAGCATGGAGCGGCGGGACAGCCGACGCCGTGGCTACACCTTC
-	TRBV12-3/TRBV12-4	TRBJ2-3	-	CASSRDLEDVEYF	TGTGCCAGCAGCAGGGATCTAGAAGATGTGGAATATTTT
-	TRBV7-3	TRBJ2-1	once	CASSSPANNEQFF	TGTGCCAGCAGCTCCCCCGCGAACAATGAGCAGTTCTTC
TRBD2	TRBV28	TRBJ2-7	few	CASSPRTGLADEQYF	TGTGCCAGCAGCCCCCGGACGGGACTAGCGGACGAGCAGTACTTC
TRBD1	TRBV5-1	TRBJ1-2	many	CASSPRQGNYGYTF	TGTGCCAGCAGCCCAAGACAGGGGAACTATGGCTACACCTTC
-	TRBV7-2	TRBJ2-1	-	CASSPGKPRFRDEQFF	TGTGCCAGCAGCCCCGGGAAACCACGGTTTAGGGATGAGCAGTTCTTC
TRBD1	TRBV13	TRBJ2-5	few	CASSTLTGTGRKETQYF	TGTGCCAGCAGCACCCTGACCGGGACAGGGAGGAAAGAGACCCAGTACTTC
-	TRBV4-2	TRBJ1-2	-	CASSQRREIDYGYTF	TGTGCCAGCAGCCAAAGGCGGGAGATTGACTATGGCTACACCTTC
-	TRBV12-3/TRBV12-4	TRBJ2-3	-	CASSLISGFTDTQYF	TGTGCCAGCAGTTTAATTAGCGGCTTCACAGATACGCAGTATTTT
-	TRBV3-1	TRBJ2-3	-	CASSQVPAVTDTQYF	TGTGCCAGCAGCCAAGTGCCAGCGGTAACAGATACGCAGTATTTT
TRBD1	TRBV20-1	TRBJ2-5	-	CSAKPLGQGAQETQYF	TGCAGTGCCAAACCCCTGGGACAGGGGGCCCAAGAGACCCAGTACTTC
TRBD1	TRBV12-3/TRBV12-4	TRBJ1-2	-	CASRAYWGTAVSSYGYTF	TGTGCCAGCAGGGCCTACTGGGGGACAGCGGTATCCAGCTATGGCTACACCTTC
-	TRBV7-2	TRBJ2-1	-	CASSSPGQAISYNEQFF	TGTGCCAGCAGCTCTCCGGGACAAGCGATCTCCTACAATGAGCAGTTCTTC
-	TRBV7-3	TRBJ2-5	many	CASSSGPQVQETQYF	TGTGCCAGCAGCTCCGGACCACAGGTCCAAGAGACCCAGTACTTC
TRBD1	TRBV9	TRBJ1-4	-	CASSADTGTGGAGREKLFF	TGTGCCAGCAGCGCGGACACCGGGACAGGGGGCGCGGGGAGAGAAAAACTGTTTTTT
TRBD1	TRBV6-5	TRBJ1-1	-	CASRDPGQGAFF	TGTGCCAGCAGAGATCCGGGACAGGGGGCTTTCTTT
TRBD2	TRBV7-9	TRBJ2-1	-	CASSLIRTSGFEQFF	TGTGCCAGCAGCTTAATCAGGACTAGCGGATTTGAGCAGTTCTTC
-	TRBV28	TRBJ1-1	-	CANRDRHTEAFF	TGTGCCAACCGGGACCGCCACACTGAAGCTTTCTTT
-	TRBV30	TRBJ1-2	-	CAWLAATNYGYTF	TGTGCCTGGTTAGCAGCCACTAACTATGGCTACACCTTC
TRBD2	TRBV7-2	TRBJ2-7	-	CASSLARGGGNEQYF	TGTGCCAGCAGCCTAGCGCGGGGGGGCGGGAACGAGCAGTACTTC
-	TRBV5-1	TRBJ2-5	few	CASRLAPRETQYF	TGCGCCAGCAGGTTAGCACCCCGGGAGACCCAGTACTTC
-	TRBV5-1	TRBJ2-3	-	CASSLSDSSDTQYF	TGCGCCAGCAGCTTGTCGGACTCTTCAGATACGCAGTATTTT
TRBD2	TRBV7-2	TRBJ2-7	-	CASSLNPGLASYEQYF	TGTGCCAGCAGCTTGAATCCGGGACTAGCGTCCTACGAGCAGTACTTC
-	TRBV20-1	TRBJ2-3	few	CSATLGHGRDTQYF	TGCAGTGCTACACTCGGACACGGGCGGGATACGCAGTATTTT
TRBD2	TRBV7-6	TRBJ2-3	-	CASSLGSRGGTDTQYF	TGTGCCAGCAGCTTGGGCTCCCGGGGGGGCACAGATACGCAGTATTTT
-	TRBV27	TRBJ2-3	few	CASSLLTPATDTQYF	TGTGCCAGCAGTTTACTAACGCCGGCTACAGATACGCAGTATTTT
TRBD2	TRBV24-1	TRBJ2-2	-	CATAAGGRTGELFF	TGTGCCACTGCAGCGGGGGGGCGCACCGGGGAGCTGTTTTTT
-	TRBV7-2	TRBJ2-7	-	CASSFRQSYEQYF	TGTGCCAGCAGCTTTAGGCAGTCCTACGAGCAGTACTTC
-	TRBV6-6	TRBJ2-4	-	CASSYSVGLAADIQYF	TGTGCCAGCAGTTACTCCGTTGGATTGGCCGCGGACATTCAGTACTTC
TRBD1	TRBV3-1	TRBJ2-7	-	CASSQQGGASYEQYF	TGTGCCAGCAGCCAACAAGGGGGCGCGTCCTACGAGCAGTACTTC
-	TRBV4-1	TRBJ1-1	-	CASSQDLGGNTEAFF	TGCGCCAGCAGCCAAGATCTAGGAGGGAACACTGAAGCTTTCTTT
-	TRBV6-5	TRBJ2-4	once	CASSSPPGTEKPAQYF	TGTGCCAGCAGTTCGCCCCCAGGGACGGAAAAACCGGCTCAGTACTTC
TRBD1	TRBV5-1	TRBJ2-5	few	CASAEGTDDQETQYF	TGCGCCAGCGCCGAGGGGACAGACGACCAAGAGACCCAGTACTTC
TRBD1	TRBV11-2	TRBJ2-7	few	CASSSGAGQGSYEQYF	TGTGCCAGCAGCTCCGGGGCGGGACAGGGCTCCTACGAGCAGTACTTC
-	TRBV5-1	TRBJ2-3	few	CASGVQRWGDTQYF	TGCGCCAGCGGAGTCCAGCGTTGGGGAGATACGCAGTATTTT
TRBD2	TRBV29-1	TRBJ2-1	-	CSVGSGGSNNEQFF	TGCAGCGTTGGCAGCGGGGGTTCTAACAATGAGCAGTTCTTC